Shown below are 2 T cell receptor beta chains from a single sample sequenced in a study of blood T cells in healthy people across ages. Alongside a J-beta primer mix, a sample-barcoded 5' primer served in a second PCR lasting roughly 6 to 11 cycles. A single record per CDR3 protein comes from TCRdb applying MiXCR to the 5' RACE reads. The sample consists of 1.4 million to 1.5 million distinct CDR3 sequences, approximately 40% of them appearing once. The sample comprised blood. Receptors were obtained from a woman aged 18-29 years in good health.

V usage is TRBV18 and J usage is TRBJ1-4; TRBD1 matches 8 bases. CDR3 length: 16 residues. The germline V gene has CDR1 KGHSH and CDR2 LQKENI. V lost 5 bases, J lost 3 bases, and 8 bases stayed unmatched. CDR3: CASSSDRGLANEKLFF. The CDR3 DNA is TGTGCCAGCTCATCTGACAGGGGACTGGCTAATGAAAAACTGTTTTTT.

The V gene is TRBV27, the J gene TRBJ2-7; tentative D call: TRBD2 (6 bases). The CDR3 loop spans 14 amino acids. Trimming stripped 5 bases from V and 2 bases from J, with 13 bases between. CDR1 and CDR2 from the germline V gene are MNHEY and SMNVEV (reference sequence). DNA of the CDR3: TGTGCCAGCAGTCCGGCTAGCGAAACCTACGAGCAGTACTTC. Its protein is CASSPASETYEQYF.